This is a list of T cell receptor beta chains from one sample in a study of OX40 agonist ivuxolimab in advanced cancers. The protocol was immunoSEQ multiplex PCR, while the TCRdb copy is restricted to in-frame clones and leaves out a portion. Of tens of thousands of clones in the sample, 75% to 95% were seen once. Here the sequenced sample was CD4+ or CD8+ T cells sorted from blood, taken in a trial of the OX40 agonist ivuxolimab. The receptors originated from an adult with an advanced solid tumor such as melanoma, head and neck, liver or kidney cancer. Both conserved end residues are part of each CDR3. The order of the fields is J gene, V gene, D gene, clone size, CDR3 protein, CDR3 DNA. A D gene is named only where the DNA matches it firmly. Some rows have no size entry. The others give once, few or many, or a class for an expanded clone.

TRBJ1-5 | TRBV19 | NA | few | CASSILELPQHF | TGTGCCAGTAGTATACTGGAGCTGCCCCAGCATTTT
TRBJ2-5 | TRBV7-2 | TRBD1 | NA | CASSPGTGVWETQYF | TGTGCCAGCAGCCCCGGGACAGGGGTTTGGGAGACCCAGTACTTC
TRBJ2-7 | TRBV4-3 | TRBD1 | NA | CASSRYKPGQGLYEQYF | TGCGCCAGCAGCCGATATAAACCGGGACAGGGGTTGTACGAGCAGTACTTC
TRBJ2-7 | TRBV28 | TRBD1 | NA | CASRQTGGHYEQYF | TGTGCCAGCAGGCAGACAGGGGGGCACTACGAGCAGTACTTC
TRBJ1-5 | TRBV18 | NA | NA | CASSRGRTVSNQPQHF | TGTGCCAGCTCACGGGGAAGGACAGTTAGCAATCAGCCCCAGCATTTT
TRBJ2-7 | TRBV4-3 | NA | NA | CASSQGVGEQYF | TGCGCCAGCAGCCAAGGGGTGGGCGAGCAGTACTTC
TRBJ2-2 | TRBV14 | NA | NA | CASTQRGGNTGELFF | TGTGCCAGCACTCAAAGGGGAGGGAACACCGGGGAGCTGTTTTTT
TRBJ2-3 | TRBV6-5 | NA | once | CASSLDRGTDTQYF | TGTGCCAGCAGTCTCGACCGGGGGACAGATACGCAGTATTTT
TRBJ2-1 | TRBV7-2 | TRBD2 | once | CASSYMLRGGHEQFF | TGTGCCAGCAGCTATATGCTACGGGGGGGCCATGAGCAGTTCTTC
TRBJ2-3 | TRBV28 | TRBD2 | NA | CASSLGLVGTDTQYF | TGTGCCAGCAGTTTAGGACTAGTCGGTACAGATACGCAGTATTTT
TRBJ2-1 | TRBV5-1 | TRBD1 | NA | CASSGGQGAKQFF | TGCGCCAGCAGCGGGGGACAGGGGGCTAAGCAGTTCTTC
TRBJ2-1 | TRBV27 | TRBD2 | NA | CASTGTSSYNEQFF | TGTGCCAGCACCGGGACTAGCTCCTACAATGAGCAGTTCTTC
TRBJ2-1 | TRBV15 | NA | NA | CATSRLARGEQFF | TGTGCCACCTCCCGACTGGCTAGGGGAGAGCAGTTCTTC
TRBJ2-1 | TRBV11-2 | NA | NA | CASSLDRTDEQFF | TGTGCCAGCAGCTTAGACCGGACAGATGAGCAGTTCTTC
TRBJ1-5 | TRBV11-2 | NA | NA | CASSLERNQPQHF | TGTGCCAGCAGCTTAGAGCGCAATCAGCCCCAGCATTTT
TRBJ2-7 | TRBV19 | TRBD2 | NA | CASSISPMLSGSSYEQYF | TGTGCCAGTAGTATTTCCCCGATGTTGAGCGGGAGCTCCTACGAGCAGTACTTC
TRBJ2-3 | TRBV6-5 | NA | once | CASTWDPESNTQYF | TGTGCCAGCACGTGGGACCCGGAGTCCAATACGCAGTATTTT
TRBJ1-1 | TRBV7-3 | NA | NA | CASSLGGLNTEAFF | TGTGCCAGCAGCTTGGGCGGATTGAACACTGAAGCTTTCTTT
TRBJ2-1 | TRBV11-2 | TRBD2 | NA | CASSLRSGRGEQFF | TGTGCCAGCAGCTTAAGGAGCGGGAGGGGCGAGCAGTTCTTC
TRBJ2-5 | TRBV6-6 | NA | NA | CAGSFRETQYF | TGTGCCGGCAGTTTTCGGGAGACCCAGTACTTC
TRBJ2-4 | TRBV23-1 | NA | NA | CASSQSGEPNLIQYF | TGCGCCAGCAGTCAATCAGGGGAACCAAACCTTATTCAGTACTTC
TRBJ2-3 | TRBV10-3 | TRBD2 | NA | CAISEPVTSARTDTQYF | TGTGCCATCAGTGAGCCGGTGACTAGCGCACGAACAGATACGCAGTATTTT
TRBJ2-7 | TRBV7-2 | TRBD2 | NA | CASSAPGLAAYEQYF | TGTGCCAGCAGCGCGCCGGGACTAGCGGCCTACGAGCAGTACTTC